The entry below gives a single T cell receptor beta chain sequence along with its context. The data were taken from a study of blood T cell repertoires in COVID-19. Unmatched junction bases numbered 11, after V lost 4 bases and J lost 5 bases. The CDR3 has 17 amino acids. The germline V gene encodes CDR1 SEHNR and CDR2 FQNEAQ (reference sequence). This table comes from immunoSEQ multiplex PCR, and its TCRdb copy is limited to in-frame clones, with some not included. Here the sample spans under 250,000 clones, about 80% being singletons. This TCR derives from a man in his forties or fifties with active or convalescent COVID-19. V usage is TRBV7-9 and J usage is TRBJ1-4, with 9 bases fitting TRBD1. Sequencing was carried out using peripheral blood. CDR3 nucleotides: TGTGCCAGCAGCTGGTGGATTGGGACAGGGCTAAATGAAAAACTGTTTTTT. This translates into CASSWWIGTGLNEKLFF. Complete variable domain (other parts from reference TRBV7-9 and TRBJ1-4): DTGVSQNPRHKITKRGQNVTFRCDPISEHNRLYWYRQTLGQGPEFLTYFQNEAQLEKSRLLSDRFSAERPKGSFSTLEIQRTEQGDSAMYLCASSWWIGTGLNEKLFFGSGTQLSVL.